This TCR beta chain was identified during a study of blood T cells in healthy people across ages. As to this clonotype: Mismatch with germline at one junction end may stem from a read error.

Isolation per sample recovered at least 7 million PBMCs. It was with a sample-barcoded 5' primer and a J-beta primer mix that a second PCR of roughly 7 to 12 cycles was run. TCRdb itself ran the 5' RACE reads through MiXCR, one entry per CDR3 protein. The repertoire holds 1.5 million to 2 million distinct CDR3 sequences, 49% seen once, with approximately 2.1% in the top ten. The clonotype comes from a woman in her 40s in good health. Material for sequencing was blood.

The CDR3 DNA sequence: TGTGCCAGTAACGGGGGGATTAGCTATGGGGTCAACGTCCTGACTTTC. This codes for CASNGGISYGVNVLTF. The chain joins TRBV19 to TRBJ2-6, with 7 positions matching TRBD2. The CDR3 loop spans 16 amino acids. In germline, CDR1 is LNHDA, CDR2 SQIVND (reference sequence).